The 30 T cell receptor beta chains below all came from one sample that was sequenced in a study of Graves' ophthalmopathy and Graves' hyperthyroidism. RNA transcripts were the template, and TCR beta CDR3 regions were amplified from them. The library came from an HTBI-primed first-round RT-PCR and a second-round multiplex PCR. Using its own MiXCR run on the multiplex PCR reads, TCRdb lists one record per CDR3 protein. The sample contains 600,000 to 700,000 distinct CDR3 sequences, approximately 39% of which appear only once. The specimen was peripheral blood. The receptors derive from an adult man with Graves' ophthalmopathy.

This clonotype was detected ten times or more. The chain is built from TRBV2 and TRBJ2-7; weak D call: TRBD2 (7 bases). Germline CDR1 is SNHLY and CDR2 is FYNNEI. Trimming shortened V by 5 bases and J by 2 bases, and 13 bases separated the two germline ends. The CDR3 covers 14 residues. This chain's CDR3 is CASSPQGGPYEQYF. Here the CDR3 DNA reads TGTGCCAGCAGTCCACAGGGAGGGCCCTACGAGCAGTACTTC.

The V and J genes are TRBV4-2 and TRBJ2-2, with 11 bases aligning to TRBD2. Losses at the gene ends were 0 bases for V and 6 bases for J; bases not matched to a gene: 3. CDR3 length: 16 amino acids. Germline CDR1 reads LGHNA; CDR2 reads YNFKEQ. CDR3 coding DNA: TGTGCCAGCAGCCAAGAGAGGGGACTAGCGGCCGGGGAGCTGTTTTTT. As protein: CASSQERGLAAGELFF.

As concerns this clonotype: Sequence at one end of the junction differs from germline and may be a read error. The CDR3 loop is CDSRGMGRNQPQHF. The CDR3, as DNA: TGCGACAGCAGGGGGATGGGCAGGAATCAGCCCCAGCATTTT. The chain couples TRBV10-2 to TRBJ1-5; 7 bases align to TRBD1. Germline CDR1 WSHSY, CDR2 SAAADI. The CDR3 contains 14 residues.

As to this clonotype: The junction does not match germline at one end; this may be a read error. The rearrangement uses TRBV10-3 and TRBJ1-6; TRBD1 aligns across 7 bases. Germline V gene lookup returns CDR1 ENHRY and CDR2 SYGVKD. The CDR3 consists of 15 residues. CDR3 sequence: CASSSPDRLNSPLHF. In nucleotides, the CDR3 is TGTGCCAGCAGTTCCCCGGACAGGCTGAATTCACCCCTCCACTTT.

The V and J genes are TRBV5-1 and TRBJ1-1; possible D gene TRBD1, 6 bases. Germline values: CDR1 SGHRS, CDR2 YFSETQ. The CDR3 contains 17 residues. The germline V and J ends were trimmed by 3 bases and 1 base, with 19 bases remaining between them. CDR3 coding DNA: TGCGCCAGCAGCTCCCGGGCAGGGGAGGTTGGGAACACTGAAGCTTTCTTT. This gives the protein CASSSRAGEVGNTEAFF.

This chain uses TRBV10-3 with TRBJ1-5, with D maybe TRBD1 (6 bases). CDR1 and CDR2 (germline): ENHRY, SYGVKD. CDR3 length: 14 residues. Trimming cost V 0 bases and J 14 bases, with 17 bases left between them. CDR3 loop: CAISESARGRHEHF. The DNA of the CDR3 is TGTGCCATCAGTGAGTCGGCCAGGGGACGCCACGAGCATTTT.

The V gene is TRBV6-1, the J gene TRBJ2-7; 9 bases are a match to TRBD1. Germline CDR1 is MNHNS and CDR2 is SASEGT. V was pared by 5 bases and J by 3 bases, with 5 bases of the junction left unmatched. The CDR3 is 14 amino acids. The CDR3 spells CASSRGTGYYEQYF. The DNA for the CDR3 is TGTGCCAGCAGTAGGGGGACAGGGTACTACGAGCAGTACTTC.

CDR3 region: CATSGQGSGYTF. The CDR3 DNA reads TGTGCCACCAGCGGACAGGGTAGTGGCTACACCTTC. The rearrangement links TRBV15 to TRBJ1-2; 8 bases are shared with TRBD1. Trimming took 5 bases from V and 7 from J; bases not matched to a gene: 3. The CDR3 is made up of 12 amino acids. The V gene's germline CDR1 is LNHNV and CDR2 YYDKDF (reference sequence).

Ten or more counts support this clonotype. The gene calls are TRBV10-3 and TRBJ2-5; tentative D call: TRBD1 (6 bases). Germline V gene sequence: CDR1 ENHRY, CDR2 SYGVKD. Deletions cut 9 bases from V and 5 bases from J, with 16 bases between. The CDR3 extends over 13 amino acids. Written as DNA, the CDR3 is TGTGCCATGAGGGGGACCATCGATGAGACCCAGTACTTC. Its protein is CAMRGTIDETQYF.

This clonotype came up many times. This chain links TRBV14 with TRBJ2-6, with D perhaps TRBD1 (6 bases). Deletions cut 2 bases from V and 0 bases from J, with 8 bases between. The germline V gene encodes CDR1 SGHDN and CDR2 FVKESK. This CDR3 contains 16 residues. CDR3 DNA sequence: TGTGCCAGCAGCCAAACAGGGCGCTCTGGGGCCAACGTCCTGACTTTC. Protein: CASSQTGRSGANVLTF.

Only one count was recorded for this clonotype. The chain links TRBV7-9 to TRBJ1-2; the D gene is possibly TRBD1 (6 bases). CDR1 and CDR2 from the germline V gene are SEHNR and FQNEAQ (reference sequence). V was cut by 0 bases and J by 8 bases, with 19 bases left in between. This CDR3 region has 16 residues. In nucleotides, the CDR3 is TGTGCCAGCAGCTTAGCCGGAGGACAGTCCCGAGGAGGCTACACCTTC. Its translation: CASSLAGGQSRGGYTF.

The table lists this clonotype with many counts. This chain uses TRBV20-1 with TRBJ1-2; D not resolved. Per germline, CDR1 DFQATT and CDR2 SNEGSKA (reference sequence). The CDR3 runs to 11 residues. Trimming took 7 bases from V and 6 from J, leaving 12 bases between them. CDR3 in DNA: TGCAGTGTTGTCAGTGAGCATGGCTACACCTTC. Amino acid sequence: CSVVSEHGYTF.

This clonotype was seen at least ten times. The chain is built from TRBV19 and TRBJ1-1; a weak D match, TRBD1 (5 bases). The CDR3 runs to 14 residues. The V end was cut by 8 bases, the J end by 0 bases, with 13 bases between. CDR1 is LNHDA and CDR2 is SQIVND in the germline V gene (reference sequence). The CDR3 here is CASRFGTLNTEAFF. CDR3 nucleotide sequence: TGTGCCAGTCGGTTCGGGACGTTGAACACTGAAGCTTTCTTT.

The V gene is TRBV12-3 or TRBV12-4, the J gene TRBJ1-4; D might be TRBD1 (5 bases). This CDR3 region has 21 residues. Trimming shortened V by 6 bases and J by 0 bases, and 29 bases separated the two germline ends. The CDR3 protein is CASSLFSEEGPTFATNEKLFF. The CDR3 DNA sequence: TGTGCCAGCAGCTTATTTAGCGAGGAGGGGCCCACCTTTGCAACTAATGAAAAACTGTTTTTT.

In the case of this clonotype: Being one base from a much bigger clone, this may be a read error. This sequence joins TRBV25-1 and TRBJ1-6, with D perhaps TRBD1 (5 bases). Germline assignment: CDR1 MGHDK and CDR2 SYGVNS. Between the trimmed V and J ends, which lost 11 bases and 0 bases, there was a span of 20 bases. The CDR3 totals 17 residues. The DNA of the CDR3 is TGTGCCTGTAGCCATGACAGACGAAGCTCCTATAATTCACCCCTCCACTTT. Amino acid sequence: CACSHDRRSSYNSPLHF.

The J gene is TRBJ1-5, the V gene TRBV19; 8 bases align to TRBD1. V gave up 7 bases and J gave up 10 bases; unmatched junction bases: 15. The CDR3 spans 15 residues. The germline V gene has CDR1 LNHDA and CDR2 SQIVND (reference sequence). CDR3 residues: CASNISWDRSLPQHF. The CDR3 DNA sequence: TGTGCCAGTAATATCAGCTGGGACAGGTCTTTACCCCAGCATTTT.

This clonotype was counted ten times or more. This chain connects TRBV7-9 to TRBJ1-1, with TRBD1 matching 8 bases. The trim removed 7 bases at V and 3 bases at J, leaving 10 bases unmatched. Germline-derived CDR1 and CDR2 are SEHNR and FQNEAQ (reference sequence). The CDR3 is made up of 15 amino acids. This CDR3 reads CASTLQGARDTEAFF. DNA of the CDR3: TGTGCCAGCACCCTGCAGGGGGCAAGGGACACTGAAGCTTTCTTT.

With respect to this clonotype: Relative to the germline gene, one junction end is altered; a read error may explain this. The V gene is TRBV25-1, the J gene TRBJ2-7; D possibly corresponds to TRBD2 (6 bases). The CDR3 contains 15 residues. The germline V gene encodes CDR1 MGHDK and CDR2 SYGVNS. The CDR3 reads CACSAFGTGDYEQYF. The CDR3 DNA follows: TGTGCCTGCAGTGCTTTTGGGACTGGGGACTACGAGCAGTACTTC.

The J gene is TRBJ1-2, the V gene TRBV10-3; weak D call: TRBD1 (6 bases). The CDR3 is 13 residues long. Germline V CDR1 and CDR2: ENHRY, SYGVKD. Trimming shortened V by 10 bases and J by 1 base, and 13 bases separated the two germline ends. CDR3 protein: CASGNRDNYGYTF. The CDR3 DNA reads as TGTGCCAGCGGAAACAGGGATAACTATGGCTACACCTTC.

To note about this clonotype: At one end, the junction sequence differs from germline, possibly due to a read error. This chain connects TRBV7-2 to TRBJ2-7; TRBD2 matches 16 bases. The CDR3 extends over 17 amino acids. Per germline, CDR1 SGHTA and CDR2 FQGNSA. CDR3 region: CASSPGTSGGAWGEQYF. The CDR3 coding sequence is TGCGCCAGCAGCCCAGGGACTAGCGGGGGGGCCTGGGGTGAGCAGTACTTC.

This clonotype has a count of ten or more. The DNA of the CDR3 is TGTGCCAGCCTGACAGGGGTGGGCGAGCAGTACTTC. Translating gives CASLTGVGEQYF. The chain combines TRBV2 with TRBJ2-7, with 8 positions matching TRBD1. V gave up 8 bases and J gave up 6 bases; unmatched junction bases: 6. Per germline, CDR1 SNHLY and CDR2 FYNNEI. The CDR3 totals 12 residues.

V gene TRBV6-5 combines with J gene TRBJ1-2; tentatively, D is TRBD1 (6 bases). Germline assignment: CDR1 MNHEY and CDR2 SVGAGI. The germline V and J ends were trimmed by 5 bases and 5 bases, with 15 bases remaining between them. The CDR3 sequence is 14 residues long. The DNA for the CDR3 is TGTGCCAGCAGTGAAGGGAGGGGGACTTATGGCTACACCTTC. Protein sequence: CASSEGRGTYGYTF.

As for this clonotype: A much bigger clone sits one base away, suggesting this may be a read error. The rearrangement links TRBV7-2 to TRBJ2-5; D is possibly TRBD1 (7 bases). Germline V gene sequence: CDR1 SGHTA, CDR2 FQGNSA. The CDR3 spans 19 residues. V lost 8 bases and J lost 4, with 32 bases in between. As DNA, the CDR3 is TGTGCCAGCCCCCTATGTGGCGGTGGGGACTTCAGGGGGTCAGAGACCCAGTACTTC. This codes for CASPLCGGGDFRGSETQYF.

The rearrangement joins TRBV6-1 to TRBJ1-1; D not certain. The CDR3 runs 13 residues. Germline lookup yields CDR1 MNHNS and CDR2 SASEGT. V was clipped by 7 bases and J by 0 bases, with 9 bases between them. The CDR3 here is CASKALMNTEAFF. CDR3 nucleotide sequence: TGTGCCAGCAAGGCCCTCATGAACACTGAAGCTTTCTTT.

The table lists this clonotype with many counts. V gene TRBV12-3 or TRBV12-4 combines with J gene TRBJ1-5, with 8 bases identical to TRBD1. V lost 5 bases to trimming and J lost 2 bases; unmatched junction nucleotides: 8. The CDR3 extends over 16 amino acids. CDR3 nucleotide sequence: TGTGCCAGCAGTCTACGACAGGGGAGGGGCAATCAGCCCCAGCATTTT. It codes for CASSLRQGRGNQPQHF.

The CDR3 protein is CASSPTLHRGPTGELFF. The DNA for the CDR3 is TGTGCCAGCAGTCCGACACTGCACAGGGGGCCCACCGGGGAGCTGTTTTTT. This chain links TRBV12-3 or TRBV12-4 with TRBJ2-2; the match to TRBD1 covers 9 bases. J was trimmed by 4 bases and V by 5 bases; bases with no gene match: 11. The CDR3 length is 17 residues.

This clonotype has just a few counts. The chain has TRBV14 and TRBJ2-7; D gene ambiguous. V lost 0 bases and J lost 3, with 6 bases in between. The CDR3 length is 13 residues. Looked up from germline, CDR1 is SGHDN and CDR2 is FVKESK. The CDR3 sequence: CASSQDRRYEQYF. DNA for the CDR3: TGTGCCAGCAGCCAAGATAGACGCTACGAGCAGTACTTC.

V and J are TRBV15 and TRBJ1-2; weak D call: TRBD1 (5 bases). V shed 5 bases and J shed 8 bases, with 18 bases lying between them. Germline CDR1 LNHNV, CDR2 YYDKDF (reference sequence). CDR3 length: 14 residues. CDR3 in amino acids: CATSSRDGSMGYTF. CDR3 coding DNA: TGTGCCACCAGCTCCCGGGACGGCTCTATGGGCTACACCTTC.

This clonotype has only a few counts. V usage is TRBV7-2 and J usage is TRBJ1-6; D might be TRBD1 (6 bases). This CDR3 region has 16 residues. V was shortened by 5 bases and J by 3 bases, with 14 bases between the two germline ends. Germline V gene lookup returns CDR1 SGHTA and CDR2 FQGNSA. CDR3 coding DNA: TGTGCCAGCAGCCAAGGAGGGGGAAGCTATAATTCACCCCTCCACTTT. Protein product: CASSQGGGSYNSPLHF.

CDR3 protein: CASSYTGLGYGYTF. The CDR3 DNA reads TGTGCCAGCAGTTACACGGGGTTGGGGTATGGCTACACCTTC. This chain uses TRBV6-5 with TRBJ1-2; D uncertain. The CDR3 extends over 14 amino acids. Trimming pared 2 bases from V and 5 bases from J, leaving 12 bases between. Germline lookup yields CDR1 MNHEY and CDR2 SVGAGI.